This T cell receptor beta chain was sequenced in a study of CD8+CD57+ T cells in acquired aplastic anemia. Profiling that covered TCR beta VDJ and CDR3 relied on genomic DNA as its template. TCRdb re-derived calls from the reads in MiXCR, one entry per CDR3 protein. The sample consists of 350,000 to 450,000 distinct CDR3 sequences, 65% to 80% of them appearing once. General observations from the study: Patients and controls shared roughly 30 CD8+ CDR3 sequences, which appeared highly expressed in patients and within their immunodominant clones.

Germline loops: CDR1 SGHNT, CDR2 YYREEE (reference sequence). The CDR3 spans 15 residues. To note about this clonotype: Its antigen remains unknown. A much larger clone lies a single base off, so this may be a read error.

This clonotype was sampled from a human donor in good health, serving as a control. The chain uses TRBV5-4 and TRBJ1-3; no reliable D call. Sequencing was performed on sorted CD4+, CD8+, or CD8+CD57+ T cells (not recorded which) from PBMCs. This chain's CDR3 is CASSLDTLSGNTTYF. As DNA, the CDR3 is TGTGCCAGCAGCCTGGATACCCTCTCCGGAAACACCACATATTTT.